Included here is one T cell receptor (beta chain) sequence, with context. Germline CDR1 is SEHNR and CDR2 is FQNEAQ (reference sequence). V shed 5 bases, J shed 0 bases, and the junction held 8 bases outside the gene matches. The length of the CDR3 is 16 residues. This sample stems from a study of T-cell memory formation after mild COVID-19. TCRdb called the 5' RACE reads again in MiXCR, with one record for every CDR3 protein. This sample has about 500,000 distinct CDR3 sequences, with roughly 21% found just once. The chain recombines TRBV7-9 with TRBJ2-3; 7 bases line up with TRBD1. Sequenced input: PBMCs or a T cell subset sorted from them (not recorded which). This receptor was taken from an adult woman who had mild COVID-19 (a few samples of this study predate the infection). Cell type and time point are not known. Here the CDR3 DNA reads TGTGCCAGCAGCAGGGGACAGCGAGCTAGCACAGATACGCAGTATTTT. Translated: CASSRGQRASTDTQYF.